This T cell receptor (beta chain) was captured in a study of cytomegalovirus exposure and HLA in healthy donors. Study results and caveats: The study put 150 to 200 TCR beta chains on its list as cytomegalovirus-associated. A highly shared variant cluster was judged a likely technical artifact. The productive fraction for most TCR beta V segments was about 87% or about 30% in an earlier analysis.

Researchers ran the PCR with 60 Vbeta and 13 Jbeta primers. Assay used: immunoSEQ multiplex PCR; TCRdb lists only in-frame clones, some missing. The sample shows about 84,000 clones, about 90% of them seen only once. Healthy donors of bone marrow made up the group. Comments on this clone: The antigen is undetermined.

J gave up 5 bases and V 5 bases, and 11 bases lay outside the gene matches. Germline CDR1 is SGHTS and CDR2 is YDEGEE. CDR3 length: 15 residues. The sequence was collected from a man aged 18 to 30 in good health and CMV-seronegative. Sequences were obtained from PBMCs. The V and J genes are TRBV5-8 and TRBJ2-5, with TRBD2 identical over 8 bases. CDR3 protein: CASSVPGLGLETQYF. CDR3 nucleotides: TGTGCCAGCAGTGTACCGGGACTAGGATTGGAGACCCAGTACTTC.